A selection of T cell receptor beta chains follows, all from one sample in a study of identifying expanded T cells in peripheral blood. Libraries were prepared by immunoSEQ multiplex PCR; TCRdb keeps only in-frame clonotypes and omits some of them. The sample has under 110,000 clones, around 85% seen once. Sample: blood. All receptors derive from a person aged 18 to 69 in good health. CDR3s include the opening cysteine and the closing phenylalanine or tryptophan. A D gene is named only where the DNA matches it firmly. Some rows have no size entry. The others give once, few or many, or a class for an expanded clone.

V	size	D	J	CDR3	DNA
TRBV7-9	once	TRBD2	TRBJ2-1	CASSLGGGAGEQFF	TGTGCCAGCAGCTTGGGCGGGGGGGCTGGAGAGCAGTTCTTC
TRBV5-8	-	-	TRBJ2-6	CASSLDSSGANVLTF	TGTGCCAGCAGCTTGGACAGCTCTGGGGCCAACGTCCTGACTTTC
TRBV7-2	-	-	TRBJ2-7	CASSLVQRVWF	TGTGCCAGCAGCTTAGTCCAACGGGTGTGGTTC
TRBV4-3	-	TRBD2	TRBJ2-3	CASSQGRGGSSDTQYF	TGCGCCAGCAGCCAGGGCCGCGGGGGGTCCTCAGATACGCAGTATTTT
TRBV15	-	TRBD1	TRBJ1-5	CATSTSDRDYQPQHF	TGTGCCACCAGCACCTCGGACAGGGACTATCAGCCCCAGCATTTT
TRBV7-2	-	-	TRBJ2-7	CASSKWEGTGTGEQYF	TGTGCCAGCAGCAAATGGGAGGGGACAGGAACGGGGGAGCAGTACTTC
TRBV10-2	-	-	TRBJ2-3	CASSEIGGTDTQYF	TGCGCCAGCAGTGAAATAGGGGGCACAGATACGCAGTATTTT
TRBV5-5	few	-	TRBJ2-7	CASSLRGQDEQYF	TGTGCCAGCAGCTTGAGAGGCCAAGATGAGCAGTACTTC
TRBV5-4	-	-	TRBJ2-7	CASSPARSRSTAYEQYF	TGTGCCAGCAGCCCCGCTAGAAGCCGGAGTACGGCGTACGAGCAGTACTTC
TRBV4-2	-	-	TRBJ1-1	CASSQPGNTEAFF	TGTGCCAGCAGCCAACCCGGGAACACTGAAGCTTTCTTT
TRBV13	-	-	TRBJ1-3	CVSSLARGQAWGNTIYF	TGTGTCAGCAGCTTAGCGCGGGGGCAGGCATGGGGAAACACCATATATTTT
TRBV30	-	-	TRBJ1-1	CAWRELGEGGTEAFF	TGTGCCTGGAGAGAACTAGGGGAAGGGGGCACTGAAGCTTTCTTT
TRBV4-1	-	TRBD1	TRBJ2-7	CASSPTGTGYYEQYF	TGCGCCAGCAGCCCCACCGGGACAGGGTACTACGAGCAGTACTTC
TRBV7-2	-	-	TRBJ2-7	CASSLASGQGMNEQYF	TGTGCCAGCAGCTTAGCCTCCGGGCAGGGGATGAACGAGCAGTACTTC
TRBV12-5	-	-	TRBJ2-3	CASGGTPDTQYF	TGTGCTAGTGGTGGGACTCCAGATACGCAGTATTTT
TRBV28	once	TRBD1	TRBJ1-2	CASSSVGQGKYGYTF	TGTGCCAGCAGTTCAGTGGGACAGGGGAAATATGGCTACACCTTC
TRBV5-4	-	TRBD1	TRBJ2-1	CASSDGQGRSGEQFF	TGTGCCAGCAGCGACGGACAGGGGAGGAGCGGTGAGCAGTTCTTC
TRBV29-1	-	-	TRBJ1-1	CSVGGVRMNTEAFF	TGCAGCGTTGGGGGTGTGAGAATGAACACTGAAGCTTTCTTT
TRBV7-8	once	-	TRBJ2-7	CASSVTLNIYEQYF	TGTGCCAGCAGCGTGACACTAAACATCTACGAGCAGTACTTC
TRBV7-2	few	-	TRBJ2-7	CASSLPQKATYEQYF	TGTGCCAGCAGCTTACCCCAAAAGGCCACCTACGAGCAGTACTTC
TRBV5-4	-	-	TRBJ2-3	CASSPGSEDTQYF	TGTGCCAGCAGCCCGGGGTCCGAAGATACGCAGTATTTT
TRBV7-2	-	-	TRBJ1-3	CASSRGVSGNTIYF	TGTGCCAGCAGCCGGGGGGTCTCTGGAAACACCATATATTTT
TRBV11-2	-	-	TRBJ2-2	CASSLSRGANTGELFF	TGTGCCAGCAGCTTATCTAGGGGGGCGAACACCGGGGAGCTGTTTTTT
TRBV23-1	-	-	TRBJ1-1	CASSQSLGRPLEAFF	TGCGCCAGCAGTCAATCGCTTGGGAGGCCGCTTGAAGCTTTCTTT
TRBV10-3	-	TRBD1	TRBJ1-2	CATPLGQGYGYTF	TGTGCCACCCCGTTGGGACAGGGTTATGGCTACACCTTC
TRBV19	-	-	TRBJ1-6	CASSLDGTPYNSPLHF	TGTGCCAGTAGTTTGGACGGGACCCCCTATAATTCACCCCTCCACTTT
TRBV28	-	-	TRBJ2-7	CASMIGQSSYEQYF	TGTGCCAGCATGATAGGCCAGAGCTCCTACGAGCAGTACTTC
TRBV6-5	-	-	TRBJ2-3	CASSSRQSTDTQYF	TGTGCCAGCAGTTCAAGGCAGAGCACAGATACGCAGTATTTT
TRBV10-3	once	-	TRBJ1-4	CAISEGQGFSEKLFF	TGTGCCATCAGCGAGGGGCAGGGTTTTTCTGAAAAACTGTTTTTT
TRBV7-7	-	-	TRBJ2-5	CASSLGTIQETQYF	TGTGCCAGCAGCTTAGGGACAATACAAGAGACCCAGTACTTC
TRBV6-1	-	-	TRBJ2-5	CASSQQRHGTGTQYF	TGTGCCAGCAGTCAGCAAAGGCACGGGACTGGGACCCAATACTTC
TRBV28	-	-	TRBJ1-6	CASNGGDRYNSPLHF	TGTGCCAGCAACGGGGGAGATCGGTATAATTCACCCCTCCACTTT
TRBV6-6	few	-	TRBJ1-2	CASSYPRTGDYGYTF	TGTGCCAGCAGTTACCCTCGGACCGGAGACTATGGCTACACCTTC
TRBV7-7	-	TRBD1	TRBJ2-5	CASSSSGGPETQYF	TGTGCCAGCAGCTCGTCAGGGGGCCCAGAGACCCAGTACTTC
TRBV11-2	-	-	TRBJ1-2	CASSLDYGVSRYYGYTF	TGTGCCAGCAGCTTAGATTACGGGGTTTCGAGGTACTATGGCTACACCTTC
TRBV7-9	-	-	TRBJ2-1	CASSLLTVTYNEQFF	TGTGCCAGCAGCTTATTAACAGTAACCTACAATGAGCAGTTCTTC
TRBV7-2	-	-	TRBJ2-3	CASSLGRTDTQYF	TGTGCCAGCAGCTTAGGGCGCACAGATACGCAGTATTTT
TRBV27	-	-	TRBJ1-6	CASSLYSVNGAPLHF	TGTGCCAGCAGTTTATATTCAGTCAATGGAGCACCCCTCCACTTT
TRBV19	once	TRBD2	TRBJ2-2	CASSRGRDTGELFF	TGTGCCAGTAGTAGAGGGAGGGACACCGGGGAGCTGTTTTTT
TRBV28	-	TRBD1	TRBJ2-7	CASSPWTGLREQYF	TGTGCCAGCAGTCCCTGGACAGGGCTCCGCGAGCAGTACTTC
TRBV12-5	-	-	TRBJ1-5	CASGFGDGGLAQHF	TGTGCTAGTGGTTTCGGAGACGGAGGTCTTGCCCAGCATTTT
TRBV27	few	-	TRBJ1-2	CASSWTAGYGYTF	TGTGCCAGCAGTTGGACAGCGGGTTATGGCTACACCTTC
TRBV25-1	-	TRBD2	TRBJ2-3	CASTGAGGNTDTQYF	TGTGCCAGCACGGGTGCGGGGGGAAACACAGATACGCAGTATTTT
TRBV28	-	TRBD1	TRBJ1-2	CASSSRSDRGYGYTF	TGTGCCAGCAGTTCCCGTTCCGACAGGGGGTATGGCTACACCTTC
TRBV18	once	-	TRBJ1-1	CASSPQTVRLGSEAFF	TGTGCCAGCTCACCACAAACGGTCCGCTTGGGTAGTGAAGCTTTCTTT
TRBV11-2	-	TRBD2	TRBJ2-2	CASSFSSGGRNTGELFF	TGTGCCAGCAGCTTTTCTAGCGGGGGGCGGAACACCGGGGAGCTGTTTTTT
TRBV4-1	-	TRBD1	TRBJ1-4	CASSQAGQDGREKLFF	TGCGCCAGCAGCCAAGCGGGACAGGACGGTCGGGAAAAACTGTTTTTT